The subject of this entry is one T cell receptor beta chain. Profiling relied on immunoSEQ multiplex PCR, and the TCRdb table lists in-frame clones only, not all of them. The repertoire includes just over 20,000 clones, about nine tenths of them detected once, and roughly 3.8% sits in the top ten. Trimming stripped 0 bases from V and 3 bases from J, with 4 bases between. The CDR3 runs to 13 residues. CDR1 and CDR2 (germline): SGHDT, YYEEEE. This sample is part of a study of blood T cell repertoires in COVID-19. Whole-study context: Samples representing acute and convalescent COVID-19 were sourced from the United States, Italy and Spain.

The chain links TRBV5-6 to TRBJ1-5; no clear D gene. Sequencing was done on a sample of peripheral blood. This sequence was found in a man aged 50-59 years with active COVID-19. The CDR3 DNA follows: TGTGCCAGCAGCTTGGGTAACAATCAGCCCCAGCATTTT. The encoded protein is CASSLGNNQPQHF.